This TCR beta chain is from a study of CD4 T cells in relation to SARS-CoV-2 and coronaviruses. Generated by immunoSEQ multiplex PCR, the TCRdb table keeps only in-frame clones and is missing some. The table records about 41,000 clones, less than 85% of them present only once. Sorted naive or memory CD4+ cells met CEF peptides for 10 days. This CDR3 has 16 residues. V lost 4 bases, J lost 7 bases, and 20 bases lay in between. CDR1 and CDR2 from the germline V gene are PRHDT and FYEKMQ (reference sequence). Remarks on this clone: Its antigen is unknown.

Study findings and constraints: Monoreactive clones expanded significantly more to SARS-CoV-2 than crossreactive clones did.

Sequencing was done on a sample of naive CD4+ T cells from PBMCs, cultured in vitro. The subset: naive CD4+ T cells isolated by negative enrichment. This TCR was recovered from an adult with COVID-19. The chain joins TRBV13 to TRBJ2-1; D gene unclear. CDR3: CASSSKEVRWSNEQFF. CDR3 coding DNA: TGTGCCAGCAGCTCCAAGGAAGTTCGCTGGTCGAATGAGCAGTTCTTC.